This TCR beta chain derives from a study of blood T cells in healthy people across ages. The study's findings and limits: Getting older went along with TCR beta diversity per million T cells dropping roughly linearly. More naive CD4+ cells and higher diversity were found in long-lived than in aged donors. Strong correlation was found linking TCR beta diversity to naive T cell percentage.

A word on this clonotype: Its specificity is not known.

Germline V gene data show CDR1 as MNHEY and CDR2 as SVGAGI. The V and J ends lost 6 bases and 9 bases respectively, with 12 bases between them. The CDR3 is made up of 12 amino acids. Alongside a J-beta primer mix, a sample-barcoded 5' primer served in a second PCR lasting roughly 7 to 11 cycles. Each CDR3 protein is one row after TCRdb ran MiXCR on the 5' RACE reads. The sample contains 1.5 million to 2 million distinct CDR3 sequences, about 50% of which appear only once. The clonotype originates from a woman in her thirties or forties in good health. The sample taken for sequencing was blood. V and J are TRBV6-5 and TRBJ2-1; D is undetermined. The CDR3 reads CASSDLVREQFF. CDR3 DNA: TGTGCCAGCAGCGATCTAGTCCGTGAGCAGTTCTTC.